This TCR beta chain was recovered during a study of T-cell reconstitution after alpha-beta-depleted transplantation in children. It was with unique molecular identifiers that the TCRbeta library was prepared. Each CDR3 protein is one row after TCRdb ran MiXCR on the PCR reads. The sample carries roughly 610,000 distinct CDR3 sequences, about 10% recorded once. Germline CDR1 and CDR2: SGDLS and YYNGEE. Trimming removed 1 base at V and 7 bases at J, with 11 bases between. The CDR3 has 14 amino acids. The chain is built from TRBV9 and TRBJ2-2, with D tentatively TRBD2 (6 bases). The source was PBMCs from the stem cell graft donor, collected from the stem cell graft. The TCR comes from a human donor who donated a stem cell graft to a child with acute myeloid leukemia. The CDR3 region has the DNA TGTGCCAGCAGCGTACAGGGAGGAGGCGGGGAGCTGTTTTTT. Amino acid sequence: CASSVQGGGGELFF.